Below are 27 T cell receptor beta chains sequenced from a single sample in a study of graft-versus-host responses after intestinal transplantation. Antigen specificity for these receptors is unknown. Clones were sequenced by immunoSEQ multiplex PCR, and TCRdb holds only the in-frame ones, with some missing. The repertoire has some 84,000 clones, about four fifths of them found once; the top ten carry approximately 0.88%. The specimen was unstimulated CD4+ T cells sorted from spleen or lymph node cells, collected before intestinal transplant. These receptors were obtained from a human donor who received an intestinal transplant.

The genes are TRBV4-1 and TRBJ2-5; no clear D. Trimming shortened V by 2 bases and J by 4 bases, and 11 bases separated the two germline ends. The CDR3 loop spans 14 amino acids. The germline V gene has CDR1 MGHRA and CDR2 YSYEKL. The CDR3 DNA is TGCGCCAGCAGCCAAACCGGTGCAGGAGAGACCCAGTACTTC. This translates into CASSQTGAGETQYF.

The CDR3 loop reads CASSFEQVYGYTF. The DNA of the CDR3 is TGTGCCAGCAGCTTCGAGCAAGTCTATGGCTACACCTTC. The V and J genes are TRBV7-8 and TRBJ1-2; unclear D gene. Germline assignment: CDR1 SGHVS and CDR2 FQNEAQ. There are 13 residues in the CDR3. Trimming shortened V by 3 bases and J by 4 bases, and 9 bases separated the two germline ends. Variable domain in full (rest from reference TRBV7-8 and TRBJ1-2): GAGVSQSPRYKVAKRGQDVALRCDPISGHVSLFWYQQALGQGPEFLTYFQNEAQLDKSGLPSDRFFAERPEGSVSTLKIQRTQQEDSAVYLCASSFEQVYGYTFGSGTRLTVV.

The chain uses TRBV5-1 and TRBJ1-1; the D gene is possibly TRBD1 (5 bases). The CDR3 is 15 residues long. V lost 3 bases, J lost 4 bases, and 16 bases lay in between. Germline V gene sequence: CDR1 SGHRS, CDR2 YFSETQ. The CDR3 spells CASSWGISRVTEAFF. The CDR3 region has the DNA TGCGCCAGCAGCTGGGGTATCTCCAGGGTCACTGAAGCTTTCTTT.

V usage is TRBV18 and J usage is TRBJ1-1, with TRBD1 matching 9 bases. Germline assignment: CDR1 KGHSH and CDR2 LQKENI. With V trimmed by 3 bases and J by 1 base, 0 bases remained unmatched. There are 14 residues in the CDR3. CDR3 bases: TGTGCCAGCTCACCGGGACAGGGGAACACTGAAGCTTTCTTT. Protein: CASSPGQGNTEAFF.

This chain links TRBV7-8 with TRBJ2-7, with TRBD1 matching 8 bases. Germline V gives CDR1 SGHVS, CDR2 FQNEAQ. The CDR3 extends over 15 amino acids. V was clipped by 1 base and J by 2 bases; unmatched bases: 4. The DNA of the CDR3 is TGTGCCAGCAGCTTAGAACAGGGGGAAACCTACGAGCAGTACTTC. It translates to CASSLEQGETYEQYF.

V usage is TRBV5-1 and J usage is TRBJ1-1; D is unclear. The ends were cut back, 0 bases at V and 7 bases at J, with 10 bases in the middle. Germline V gene lookup returns CDR1 SGHRS and CDR2 YFSETQ. CDR3 size: 13 residues. The CDR3 protein is CASSLGRAGEAFF. For the CDR3, the DNA is TGCGCCAGCAGCTTGGGAAGGGCGGGTGAAGCTTTCTTT.

The chain is built from TRBV15 and TRBJ2-5; 9 bases fit TRBD1. The germline V gene encodes CDR1 LNHNV and CDR2 YYDKDF (reference sequence). J lost 5 bases, V lost 3 bases, and 10 bases had no gene match. The CDR3 consists of 16 residues. This CDR3 reads CATSRRALDRGETQYF. The CDR3 coding sequence is TGTGCCACCAGCAGGAGGGCCCTTGACAGGGGGGAGACCCAGTACTTC. Variable domain in full (rest from reference TRBV15 and TRBJ2-5): DAMVIQNPRYQVTQFGKPVTLSCSQTLNHNVMYWYQQKSSQAPKLLFHYYDKDFNNEADTPDNFQSRRPNTSFCFLDIRSPGLGDTAMYLCATSRRALDRGETQYFGPGTRLLVL.

The chain recombines TRBV11-2 with TRBJ1-2; unclear D gene. Germline CDR1 SGHAT, CDR2 FQNNGV. The CDR3 contains 14 residues. The germline V and J ends were trimmed by 5 bases and 7 bases, with 17 bases remaining between them. The CDR3 protein is CASSPQAGVSGYTF. The CDR3 region has the DNA TGTGCCAGCAGCCCCCAGGCAGGCGTGAGTGGCTACACCTTC.

This clone turned up a few times. CDR3 coding DNA: TGCGCCAGCAGCCAAGCCGGACAGGGGATGGCTCAGCCCCAGCATTTT. Translated: CASSQAGQGMAQPQHF. The chain carries TRBV4-1 and TRBJ1-5; 9 bases line up with TRBD1. The CDR3 covers 16 residues. CDR1 and CDR2 (germline): MGHRA, YSYEKL. V shed 1 base, J shed 6 bases, and the junction held 7 bases outside the gene matches.

Written as DNA, the CDR3 is TGTGCCTGGAGTTCCCGACTCAGGGGATCGCCAGATACGCAGTATTTT. It is translated as CAWSSRLRGSPDTQYF. The J gene is TRBJ2-3, the V gene TRBV30, with D tentatively TRBD1 (6 bases). V lost 2 bases to trimming and J lost 4 bases, with 19 bases between them. CDR1 and CDR2 from the germline V gene are GTSNPN and SVGIG (reference sequence). CDR3 length: 16 residues.

V usage is TRBV4-2 and J usage is TRBJ2-1; possibly TRBD2 for D (5 bases). V was shortened by 2 bases and J by 4 bases, with 12 bases between the two germline ends. The CDR3 has 15 amino acids. Germline V gene sequence: CDR1 LGHNA, CDR2 YNFKEQ. The CDR3 bases are TGTGCCAGCAGCCAACGGGGTGAATCTTACAATGAGCAGTTCTTC. It specifies CASSQRGESYNEQFF.

The chain recombines TRBV19 with TRBJ2-1; perhaps TRBD2 as D (6 bases). V was clipped by 5 bases and J by 7 bases, with 18 bases between them. The CDR3 length is 15 residues. CDR1 LNHDA and CDR2 SQIVND come from the germline V gene (reference sequence). This chain's CDR3 is CASSVKDYPWNEQFF. CDR3 DNA sequence: TGTGCCAGTAGTGTTAAGGACTACCCTTGGAATGAGCAGTTCTTC.

This clone appeared a few times. The chain links TRBV7-9 to TRBJ2-5; TRBD1 might be the D (6 bases). The CDR3 consists of 13 residues. Trimming shortened V by 5 bases and J by 1 base, and 8 bases separated the two germline ends. Per the germline V gene, CDR1 is SEHNR and CDR2 is FQNEAQ (reference sequence). The CDR3 nucleotides read TGTGCCAGCAGCCCGACAGGCCAAGAGACCCAGTACTTC. Residues: CASSPTGQETQYF. Full variable domain (rest looked up from reference TRBV7-9 and TRBJ2-5): DTGVSQNPRHKITKRGQNVTFRCDPISEHNRLYWYRQTLGQGPEFLTYFQNEAQLEKSRLLSDRFSAERPKGSFSTLEIQRTEQGDSAMYLCASSPTGQETQYFGPGTRLLVL.

This clone was found once. The rearrangement joins TRBV10-3 to TRBJ2-2; weak D call: TRBD2 (6 bases). Trimming left V 0 bases short and J 4 bases short, with 9 bases between. Germline V lookup: CDR1 ENHRY, CDR2 SYGVKD. The length of the CDR3 is 15 residues. The CDR3 protein is CAISESTRGTGELFF. CDR3 nucleotides: TGTGCCATCAGTGAGTCCACGCGGGGCACCGGGGAGCTGTTTTTT.

The chain joins TRBV7-3 to TRBJ1-4; 8 nucleotides agree with TRBD1. After removal of 5 bases from V and 5 bases from J, the junction contained 7 bases not matched to a gene. The germline V gene encodes CDR1 SGHTA and CDR2 FQGTGA. The CDR3 runs to 15 residues. The CDR3 sequence: CASSDRQGMNEKLFF. The DNA for the CDR3 is TGTGCCAGCAGCGACCGACAGGGGATGAATGAAAAACTGTTTTTT.

In this sample, this clone turned up a few times. This rearrangement joins TRBV5-1 to TRBJ2-5; D might be TRBD1 (5 bases). Germline CDR1 SGHRS, CDR2 YFSETQ. The V end lost 6 bases, the J end lost 5 bases, and 14 bases lay between the germline ends. This CDR3 comprises 13 residues. CDR3 region: CASTVLRGETQYF. CDR3 nucleotide sequence: TGCGCCAGCACCGTTCTAAGGGGTGAGACCCAGTACTTC.

The table lists this clone with a count of one. The CDR3 DNA follows: TGTGCCAGCAGCCCCCGGACAGGGGGAAACAATGAGCAGTTCTTC. Protein product: CASSPRTGGNNEQFF. The chain carries TRBV2 and TRBJ2-1, with 10 bases matching TRBD1. Per the germline V gene, CDR1 is SNHLY and CDR2 is FYNNEI. The V and J ends lost 6 bases and 5 bases, in that order; junction bases with no gene match: 7. The CDR3 consists of 15 residues.

This chain links TRBV5-8 with TRBJ1-1; D remains ambiguous. V was pared by 4 bases and J by 11 bases, with 6 bases between. Germline V CDR1 and CDR2: SGHTS, YDEGEE. This CDR3 contains 9 residues. CDR3 DNA sequence: TGTGCCAGCAGCCTGTTGGCTTTCTTT. Its protein is CASSLLAFF.

The chain has TRBV19 and TRBJ2-2; 7 nucleotides line up with TRBD1. The CDR3 is made up of 16 amino acids. J gave up 1 base and V 9 bases, and 11 bases lay outside the gene matches. From germline, CDR1 is LNHDA and CDR2 SQIVND (reference sequence). The CDR3, as DNA: TGTGCCAGCAGGCTAGGGGGACAGTGGAACACCGGGGAGCTGTTTTTT. Translating it yields CASRLGGQWNTGELFF.

The rearrangement joins TRBV18 to TRBJ2-7; 8 bases line up with TRBD2. Trimming took 5 bases from V and 2 from J; bases not matched to a gene: 14. Germline V gene data show CDR1 as KGHSH and CDR2 as LQKENI. The CDR3 covers 17 residues. The CDR3 nucleotides read TGTGCCAGCTCAATGACTCCCGGGAGGGGGAAGGCCTACGAGCAGTACTTC. Translation: CASSMTPGRGKAYEQYF.

This clone showed up just a few times. This chain uses TRBV5-1 with TRBJ1-4; 10 bases are a match to TRBD1. The length of the CDR3 is 14 residues. J lost 6 bases, V lost 3 bases, and 2 bases had no gene match. Germline V lookup: CDR1 SGHRS, CDR2 YFSETQ. The CDR3 reads CASSSGTGDEKLFF. CDR3 bases: TGCGCCAGCAGCTCCGGGACAGGGGATGAAAAACTGTTTTTT.

V and J are TRBV6-1 and TRBJ2-3; 7 bases line up with TRBD1. J gave up 2 bases and V 7 bases, and 6 bases lay outside the gene matches. The CDR3 length is 14 residues. Germline loops: CDR1 MNHNS, CDR2 SASEGT. The CDR3: CASTSTGITDTQYF. CDR3 DNA sequence: TGTGCCAGCACTTCGACAGGGATCACAGATACGCAGTATTTT.

The chain has TRBV7-2 and TRBJ2-5; weak D call: TRBD2 (6 bases). Looked up from germline, CDR1 is SGHTA and CDR2 is FQGNSA. The CDR3 is 13 residues long. V was cut by 1 base and J by 4 bases, with 7 bases left in between. Written as DNA, the CDR3 is TGTGCCAGCAGCTTAGTGGGGGGAGAGACCCAGTACTTC. Amino acid sequence: CASSLVGGETQYF.

There are a few counts of this clone. V usage is TRBV7-2 and J usage is TRBJ2-3, with 14 positions matching TRBD2. The V segment lost 3 bases and the J segment 5 bases; nucleotides outside the gene matches: 1. Looked up from germline, CDR1 is SGHTA and CDR2 is FQGNSA. This CDR3 comprises 15 residues. The CDR3 nucleotides are TGTGCCAGCAGCTTGGGACTAGCGGGAGTAGATACGCAGTATTTT. Translating gives CASSLGLAGVDTQYF. Using reference TRBV7-2 and TRBJ2-3 for the parts outside the CDR3, the full variable domain is GAGVSQSPSNKVTEKGKDVELRCDPISGHTALYWYRQSLGQGLEFLIYFQGNSAPDKSGLPSDRFSAERTGGSVSTLTIQRTQQEDSAVYLCASSLGLAGVDTQYFGPGTRLTVL.

This chain's CDR3 is CASSQGLAAYTGELFF. For the CDR3, the DNA is TGTGCCAGCAGCCAGGGACTAGCTGCCTACACCGGGGAGCTGTTTTTT. The chain carries TRBV5-6 and TRBJ2-2; 9 bases agree with TRBD2. The trim removed 4 bases at V and 3 bases at J, leaving 7 bases unmatched. Germline CDR1 SGHDT, CDR2 YYEEEE. The CDR3 sequence is 16 residues long.

The rearrangement links TRBV15 to TRBJ2-7, with 11 nucleotides matching TRBD1. Germline V gives CDR1 LNHNV, CDR2 YYDKDF (reference sequence). There are 13 residues in the CDR3. Germline trimming cut 10 bases from V and 5 bases from J; bases unmatched to any gene: 7. CDR3 sequence (DNA): TGTGCCAGTGGCCGGGACAGGGGGAACGAGCAGTACTTC. It specifies CASGRDRGNEQYF.

The gene calls are TRBV9 and TRBJ2-2; 10 bases agree with TRBD1. Germline V lookup: CDR1 SGDLS, CDR2 YYNGEE. This CDR3 comprises 16 residues. With V trimmed by 3 bases and J by 5 bases, 7 bases remained unmatched. CDR3 loop: CASSAPGTGDTGELFF. In DNA, the CDR3 is TGTGCCAGCAGCGCCCCCGGGACAGGGGATACCGGGGAGCTGTTTTTT.